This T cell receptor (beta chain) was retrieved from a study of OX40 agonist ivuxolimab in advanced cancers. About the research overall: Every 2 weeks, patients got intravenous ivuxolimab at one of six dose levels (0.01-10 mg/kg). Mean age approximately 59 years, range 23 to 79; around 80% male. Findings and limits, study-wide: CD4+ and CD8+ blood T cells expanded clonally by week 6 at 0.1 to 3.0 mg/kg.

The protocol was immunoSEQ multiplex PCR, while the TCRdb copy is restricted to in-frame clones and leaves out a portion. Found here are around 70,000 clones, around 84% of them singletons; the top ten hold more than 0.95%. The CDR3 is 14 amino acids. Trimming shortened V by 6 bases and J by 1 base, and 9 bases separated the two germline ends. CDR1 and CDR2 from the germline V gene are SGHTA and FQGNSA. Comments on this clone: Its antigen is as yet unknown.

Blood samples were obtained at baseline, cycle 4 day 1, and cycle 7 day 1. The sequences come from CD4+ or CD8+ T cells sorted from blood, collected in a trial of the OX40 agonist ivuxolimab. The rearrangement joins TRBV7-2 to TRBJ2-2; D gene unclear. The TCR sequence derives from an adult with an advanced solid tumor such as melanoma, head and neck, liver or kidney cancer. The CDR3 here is CASSTAENTGELFF. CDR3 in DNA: TGTGCCAGCAGTACGGCAGAGAACACCGGGGAGCTGTTTTTT.